The 18 T cell receptor beta chains below come from one sample, sequenced in a study of blood T cell repertoires in COVID-19. The data were produced by immunoSEQ multiplex PCR, yet TCRdb's version contains in-frame clones alone and is incomplete. Here the sample spans 180,000 or so clones, over 80% being singletons. The material sequenced was peripheral blood. Source of these receptors: a woman aged 40 to 49 with COVID-19, enrolled during active disease.

The V and J genes are TRBV9 and TRBJ2-7, with TRBD2 matching over 9 bases. Germline V gives CDR1 SGDLS, CDR2 YYNGEE. The ends lost 3 bases at V and 4 bases at J; junction bases unmatched: 8. The CDR3 has 15 amino acids. This chain's CDR3 is CASSAIAGERYEQYF. The CDR3 nucleotides are TGTGCCAGCAGCGCTATAGCGGGAGAAAGATACGAGCAGTACTTC.

The chain couples TRBV7-8 to TRBJ2-3; 7 bases agree with TRBD1. Germline CDR1 and CDR2: SGHVS and FQNEAQ. J lost 4 bases, V lost 5 bases, and 6 bases had no gene match. The CDR3 covers 14 residues. CDR3 amino acids: CASSPGQVPDTQYF. The CDR3 region has the DNA TGTGCCAGCAGCCCAGGACAGGTGCCAGATACGCAGTATTTT.

DNA for the CDR3: TGTGCCAGCAGCTTGGTACAGGGTGACGAGCAGTACTTC. Encoded protein: CASSLVQGDEQYF. J is TRBJ2-7 and V is TRBV5-6; tentatively, D is TRBD1 (6 bases). Trimming took off 0 bases at V and 5 bases at J, with 9 bases between the two ends. Per germline, CDR1 SGHDT and CDR2 YYEEEE. The CDR3 length is 13 residues.

J is TRBJ1-5 and V is TRBV19; no reliable D call. CDR1 and CDR2 (germline): LNHDA, SQIVND (reference sequence). V was clipped by 6 bases and J by 2 bases, with 11 bases between them. The CDR3 totals 14 residues. CDR3 in DNA: TGTGCCAGTAGCCCTCCCGGAGGCAATCAGCCCCAGCATTTT. It is translated as CASSPPGGNQPQHF.

J is TRBJ2-5 and V is TRBV27; 9 bases fit TRBD2. The CDR3 extends over 18 amino acids. The ends lost 1 base at V and 3 bases at J; junction bases unmatched: 12. The germline V gene encodes CDR1 MNHEY and CDR2 SMNVEV (reference sequence). The CDR3 is CASSLLPGLAPEKETQYF. For the CDR3, the DNA is TGTGCCAGCAGTTTATTACCGGGACTAGCCCCCGAAAAAGAGACCCAGTACTTC.

Notes on this clone: The same CDR3 can be traced to other DNA sequences in this sample. The chain combines TRBV28 with TRBJ2-7; possibly TRBD1 for D (6 bases). Deletions cut 5 bases from V and 7 bases from J, with 18 bases between. CDR1 and CDR2 (germline): MDHEN, SYDVKM. This CDR3 spans 14 amino acids. CDR3 in DNA: TGTGCCAGCAGTCCGGCAGGGGCAGGTGGTGAGCAGTACTTC. This translates into CASSPAGAGGEQYF.

A word on this clone: The sample holds other DNA sequences that translate to the same CDR3. This chain uses TRBV9 with TRBJ1-1; 7 nucleotides match TRBD1. Germline CDR1 and CDR2: SGDLS and YYNGEE. Unmatched junction bases numbered 4, after V lost 0 bases and J lost 2 bases. The CDR3 totals 15 residues. The chain's CDR3 is CASSVETGANTEAFF. The CDR3 DNA reads as TGTGCCAGCAGCGTAGAAACAGGGGCTAACACTGAAGCTTTCTTT.

The chain recombines TRBV10-2 with TRBJ1-4; TRBD1 agrees at 8 bases. The V gene's germline CDR1 is WSHSY and CDR2 SAAADI. The CDR3 has 15 amino acids. V gave up 3 bases and J gave up 2 bases; unmatched junction bases: 2. As DNA, the CDR3 is TGCGCCAGCAGTGACAGGGGGCACACTAATGAAAAACTGTTTTTT. Translated: CASSDRGHTNEKLFF.

The rearrangement uses TRBV6-5 and TRBJ1-1; 10 positions match TRBD1. Germline trimming cut 2 bases from V and 0 bases from J; bases unmatched to any gene: 3. The CDR3 runs to 16 residues. Germline loops: CDR1 MNHEY, CDR2 SVGAGI. CDR3 protein: CASSYPGQGLNTEAFF. DNA of the CDR3: TGTGCCAGCAGTTACCCGGGACAGGGGTTGAACACTGAAGCTTTCTTT.

This clone was seen once. The chain combines TRBV27 with TRBJ2-5, with D possibly being TRBD2 (5 bases). With 7 bases removed from V and 5 bases from J, the gap between germline ends came to 14 bases. The CDR3 totals 13 residues. From germline, CDR1 is MNHEY and CDR2 SMNVEV (reference sequence). The CDR3 spells CASTPSGSETQYF. CDR3 in DNA: TGTGCCAGCACCCCTTCGGGATCGGAGACCCAGTACTTC.

The chain is built from TRBV27 and TRBJ2-3; D not resolved. The CDR3 length is 16 residues. Trimming shortened V by 5 bases and J by 2 bases, and 17 bases separated the two germline ends. Germline CDR1 MNHEY, CDR2 SMNVEV (reference sequence). CDR3: CASSPLTLPNTDTQYF. As DNA, the CDR3 is TGTGCCAGCAGTCCTCTGACTCTCCCCAACACAGATACGCAGTATTTT.

The CDR3 reads CASSHVFQGPSPFF. The CDR3 DNA is TGCGCCAGCAGTCACGTCTTTCAGGGGCCCTCGCCTTTCTTT. The chain joins TRBV10-1 to TRBJ1-1, with a weak D call TRBD1 (6 bases). The V and J ends lost 5 bases and 12 bases respectively, with 22 bases between them. Germline values: CDR1 WNHNN, CDR2 SYGVQD (reference sequence). CDR3 length equals 14 residues.

The CDR3: CASTQGAPGGISTDTQYF. The DNA for the CDR3 is TGTGCCAGCACTCAAGGGGCGCCAGGGGGCATTAGCACAGATACGCAGTATTTT. The chain joins TRBV28 to TRBJ2-3; the match to TRBD1 covers 8 bases. The germline gives CDR1 MDHEN, CDR2 SYDVKM. V was clipped by 7 bases and J by 0 bases; unmatched bases: 15. The CDR3 covers 18 residues. The full variable domain, completed using reference TRBV28 and TRBJ2-3, is DVKVTQSSRYLVKRTGEKVFLECVQDMDHENMFWYRQDPGLGLRLIYFSYDVKMKEKGDIPEGYSVSREKKERFSLILESASTNQTSMYLCASTQGAPGGISTDTQYFGPGTRLTVL.

The chain couples TRBV3-1 (or the pseudogene TRBV3-2) to TRBJ1-6; 9 bases agree with TRBD1. Trimming removed 5 bases from V and 9 bases from J; junction bases left unmatched: 11. Looked up from germline, CDR1 is LGHDT and CDR2 is YNNKEL (reference sequence). This CDR3 is built from 16 residues. CDR3: CASSALGQGVASPLHF. The CDR3 nucleotides are TGTGCCAGCAGCGCCCTGGGACAGGGAGTTGCTTCACCCCTCCACTTT.

The chain has TRBV27 and TRBJ1-5, with 7 bases aligning to TRBD1. This CDR3 spans 17 amino acids. Germline-derived CDR1 and CDR2 are MNHEY and SMNVEV (reference sequence). Trimming cost V 4 bases and J 4 bases; bases outside gene matches: 13. In DNA, the CDR3 is TGTGCCAGCAGTTCTCCCCCTCGGGACAGACGGAATCAGCCCCAGCATTTT. It specifies CASSSPPRDRRNQPQHF.

This chain joins TRBV6-5 and TRBJ1-1; weak D call: TRBD1 (6 bases). V lost 5 bases and J 4 bases, leaving 8 bases between the germline ends. CDR1 is MNHEY and CDR2 is SVGAGI in the germline V gene. The CDR3 spans 12 residues. DNA for the CDR3: TGTGCCAGCAGTCAGGGGCCCACTGAAGCTTTCTTT. This sequence encodes CASSQGPTEAFF.

This clone was seen just once. This chain uses TRBV7-9 with TRBJ1-2; TRBD1 matches at 9 bases. The CDR3 runs 15 residues. The J segment lost 5 bases and the V segment lost 4 bases, leaving 8 bases of the junction unmatched. CDR1 and CDR2 from the germline V gene are SEHNR and FQNEAQ (reference sequence). CDR3 sequence: CASSSGQGLEYGYTF. The CDR3 region has the DNA TGTGCCAGCAGCTCGGGACAGGGACTTGAATATGGCTACACCTTC.

The chain links TRBV11-2 to TRBJ1-2, with 7 bases lining up with TRBD1. The CDR3 extends over 11 amino acids. Germline CDR1 is SGHAT and CDR2 is FQNNGV. V lost 8 bases to trimming and J lost 12 bases; unmatched junction nucleotides: 9. DNA for the CDR3: TGTGCCAGCGGGGGAACAGGGGTCGACACCTTC. Its protein product is CASGGTGVDTF.